These 23 T cell receptor beta chains were all obtained from the same sample, sequenced in a study of blood T cell repertoires in COVID-19 (dated by TCRdb to about 2020). Libraries were constructed by the immunoSEQ multiplex PCR assay. TCRdb re-hosts the immuneACCESS table, in-frame sequences only. Its copies lack some clones; in the studies checked, an unresolved V gene accounts for under half of them, and the cause for the rest is not known. This sample is represented by about 190,000 clones; around 80% of them were singletons. About a fifth of the sample rests with the top ten. Sequenced: peripheral blood. The receptors shown here come from a human donor in a cohort sampled during active COVID-19.

The chain is built from TRBV5-1 and TRBJ1-2, with 9 bases aligning to TRBD1. With 1 base clipped from V and 4 bases from J, the junction kept 5 bases outside the gene matches. Germline V CDR1 and CDR2: SGHRS, YFSETQ. The CDR3 extends over 15 amino acids. The CDR3 nucleotides are TGCGCCAGCAGCTTGTTTCTGACAGGGGGCTATGGCTACACCTTC. This codes for CASSLFLTGGYGYTF.

The rearrangement joins TRBV4-2 to TRBJ2-2, with D perhaps matching TRBD2 (6 bases). With 3 bases removed from V and 2 bases from J, the gap between germline ends came to 13 bases. Germline-derived CDR1 and CDR2 are LGHNA and YNFKEQ. The CDR3 spans 16 residues. Written as DNA, the CDR3 is TGTGCCAGCAGCCAGCGGGGCCTGGGAAACACCGGGGAGCTGTTTTTT. This translates into CASSQRGLGNTGELFF.

The J gene is TRBJ2-7, the V gene TRBV6-6; D may be TRBD2 (5 bases). V lost 6 bases and J 4 bases, leaving 16 bases between the germline ends. From germline, CDR1 is MNHNY and CDR2 SVGAGI (reference sequence). The CDR3 has 14 amino acids. The DNA of the CDR3 is TGTGCCAGCAGGGGGAGTGGCAGGTCGTACGAGCAGTACTTC. It specifies CASRGSGRSYEQYF.

The chain carries TRBV18 and TRBJ2-3; 9 nucleotides match TRBD1. V shed 3 bases and J 6 bases; nucleotides not matched to a gene: 7. Germline CDR1 is KGHSH and CDR2 is LQKENI. The CDR3 sequence is 15 residues long. The CDR3 DNA follows: TGTGCCAGCTCACCGTGGACAGGGGTTGGGGATACGCAGTATTTT. It translates to CASSPWTGVGDTQYF.

The chain is built from TRBV5-1 and TRBJ1-5; D is perhaps TRBD1 (6 bases). The CDR3 is 15 residues long. The V gene's germline CDR1 is SGHRS and CDR2 YFSETQ. V dropped 4 bases and J dropped 3 bases, with 14 bases sitting between them. The CDR3 nucleotides read TGCGCCAGCAGCCTGAATTGGGGGCCCAATCAGCCCCAGCATTTT. Its protein is CASSLNWGPNQPQHF.

V and J are TRBV3-1 (or the pseudogene TRBV3-2) and TRBJ2-5; D is unclear. Trimming cost V 4 bases and J 3 bases, with 15 bases left between them. This CDR3 region has 15 residues. Germline CDR1 and CDR2: LGHDT and YNNKEL (reference sequence). For the CDR3, the DNA is TGTGCCAGCAGCCCGCACCCTAGAGGTGAAGAGACCCAGTACTTC. It is translated as CASSPHPRGEETQYF.

This clone was found many times. The rearrangement uses TRBV7-3 and TRBJ2-1, with D possibly matching TRBD2 (5 bases). There are 13 residues in the CDR3. Germline CDR1 reads SGHTA; CDR2 reads FQGTGA. Trimming pared 1 base from V and 7 bases from J, leaving 8 bases between. CDR3 loop: CASSLRGFNEQFF. The CDR3 DNA is TGTGCCAGCAGCTTAAGAGGGTTTAATGAGCAGTTCTTC.

V usage is TRBV5-1 and J usage is TRBJ2-3; D perhaps matches TRBD2 (6 bases). The germline V gene has CDR1 SGHRS and CDR2 YFSETQ. The CDR3 runs 15 residues. Trimming took off 2 bases at V and 4 bases at J, with 14 bases between the two ends. CDR3 loop: CASSFWTTPPDTQYF. In DNA form, the CDR3 reads TGCGCCAGCAGCTTCTGGACTACACCCCCAGATACGCAGTATTTT.

The J gene is TRBJ2-2, the V gene TRBV19; no firm D call. Trimming removed 8 bases at V and 0 bases at J, with 10 bases between. Germline V gene lookup returns CDR1 LNHDA and CDR2 SQIVND (reference sequence). The CDR3 is 14 amino acids. This CDR3 is CASSVRANTGELFF. CDR3 DNA sequence: TGTGCCAGTTCGGTACGAGCGAACACCGGGGAGCTGTTTTTT. The whole variable domain, remainder taken from reference TRBV19 and TRBJ2-2, is DGGITQSPKYLFRKEGQNVTLSCEQNLNHDAMYWYRQDPGQGLRLIYYSQIVNDFQKGDIAEGYSVSREKKESFPLTVTSAQKNPTAFYLCASSVRANTGELFFGEGSRLTVL.

The rearrangement joins TRBV5-1 to TRBJ2-1; weak D call: TRBD1 (6 bases). V lost 7 bases and J lost 11, with 16 bases in between. The germline CDR1 and CDR2 sequences are SGHRS and YFSETQ. CDR3 length equals 12 residues. The CDR3 loop is CASSLHGQKQFF. The CDR3 DNA follows: TGCGCCAGCTCCCTTCACGGACAGAAGCAGTTCTTC.

This clone has a single count. The CDR3 loop is CASTPTGIETQYF. The CDR3 DNA follows: TGTGCCAGCACCCCGACAGGGATAGAGACCCAGTACTTC. This sequence joins TRBV28 and TRBJ2-5; TRBD1 agrees at 7 bases. This CDR3 is 13 amino acids long. Germline V CDR1 and CDR2: MDHEN, SYDVKM. The ends lost 7 bases at V and 4 bases at J; junction bases unmatched: 6.

The chain joins TRBV6-1 to TRBJ2-7; 7 bases are shared with TRBD1. The V segment lost 3 bases and the J segment 3 bases; nucleotides outside the gene matches: 11. The CDR3 sequence is 16 residues long. The germline CDR1 and CDR2 sequences are MNHNS and SASEGT. Here the CDR3 reads CASSDATRTGVYEQYV. CDR3 coding DNA: TGTGCCAGCAGTGATGCGACCCGGACAGGAGTCTACGAGCAGTACGTC.

The V call is TRBV3-1 (or the pseudogene TRBV3-2), the J call TRBJ1-2; 9 positions match TRBD1. Trimming removed 3 bases from V and 7 bases from J; junction bases left unmatched: 6. There are 14 residues in the CDR3. From germline, CDR1 is LGHDT and CDR2 YNNKEL (reference sequence). CDR3: CASSHRDRVGGYTF. CDR3 in DNA: TGTGCCAGCAGCCACAGGGACAGGGTGGGTGGCTACACCTTC.

The chain links TRBV24-1 to TRBJ2-1, with 11 bases fitting TRBD2. The CDR3 contains 16 residues. Germline V CDR1 and CDR2: KGHDR, SFDVKD. V lost 6 bases to trimming and J lost 3 bases; unmatched junction nucleotides: 6. CDR3 loop: CATSPRGTSGYNEQFF. DNA for the CDR3: TGTGCCACCAGTCCCCGGGGGACTAGCGGCTACAATGAGCAGTTCTTC.

This chain joins TRBV5-1 and TRBJ2-5; TRBD1 matches at 7 bases. Germline CDR1 SGHRS, CDR2 YFSETQ. This CDR3 contains 15 residues. The J segment lost 1 base and the V segment lost 2 bases, leaving 5 bases of the junction unmatched. The CDR3 sequence: CASSLHGTAQETQYF. As DNA, the CDR3 is TGCGCCAGCAGCTTACACGGGACAGCCCAAGAGACCCAGTACTTC. Full variable domain (outside the CDR3, taken from reference TRBV5-1 and TRBJ2-5): KAGVTQTPRYLIKTRGQQVTLSCSPISGHRSVSWYQQTPGQGLQFLFEYFSETQRNKGNFPGRFSGRQFSNSRSEMNVSTLELGDSALYLCASSLHGTAQETQYFGPGTRLLVL.

This chain joins TRBV6-6 and TRBJ2-2; TRBD2 agrees at 12 bases. Germline CDR1 reads MNHNY; CDR2 reads SVGAGI (reference sequence). Trimming at V came to 6 bases and at J to 2 bases, leaving 4 bases not matched to a gene. This CDR3 comprises 16 residues. For the CDR3, the DNA is TGTGCCAGCAGCGTACTAGCGGGAGGAAACACCGGGGAGCTGTTTTTT. Translated, it gives CASSVLAGGNTGELFF.

This chain uses TRBV7-3 with TRBJ2-5; D might be TRBD2 (6 bases). Germline assignment: CDR1 SGHTA and CDR2 FQGTGA. The V end was cut by 5 bases, the J end by 1 base, with 14 bases between. The CDR3 is made up of 15 amino acids. The CDR3 DNA is TGTGCCAGCAGCCCACTTGGGACTTCCCAAGAGACCCAGTACTTC. Its protein product is CASSPLGTSQETQYF.

The rearrangement joins TRBV5-8 to TRBJ2-3; TRBD2 matches 9 bases. V lost 2 bases to trimming and J lost 2 bases; unmatched junction nucleotides: 6. Germline values: CDR1 SGHTS, CDR2 YDEGEE. CDR3 size: 16 residues. The CDR3 here is CASSLGAGGHTDTQYF. CDR3 in DNA: TGTGCCAGCAGCTTAGGAGCGGGGGGCCACACAGATACGCAGTATTTT.

V and J are TRBV6-5 and TRBJ1-1, with a tentative D call TRBD1 (5 bases). The CDR3 length is 15 residues. The V gene lost 3 bases and the J gene lost 6 bases, with 17 bases spanning the gap. CDR1 is MNHEY, CDR2 SVGAGI, per germline. Here the CDR3 DNA reads TGTGCCAGCAGTTATTCAAGGGGAATCCGCGCTGAAGCTTTCTTT. Translating gives CASSYSRGIRAEAFF.

This chain uses TRBV2 with TRBJ1-3; a possible D gene is TRBD1 (6 bases). The CDR3 sequence is 15 residues long. V was trimmed by 3 bases and J by 4 bases, leaving 13 bases between them. Germline V gives CDR1 SNHLY, CDR2 FYNNEI. CDR3 bases: TGTGCCAGCAGTGATCGGGGGGGGACAGGAAACACCATATATTTT. Protein product: CASSDRGGTGNTIYF.

The chain employs TRBV28 and TRBJ2-7; 14 nucleotides line up with TRBD2. V was pared by 5 bases and J by 9 bases, with 12 bases of the junction left unmatched. From germline, CDR1 is MDHEN and CDR2 SYDVKM. The CDR3 runs to 16 residues. CDR3 loop: CASSRLGTSGSIGQYF. The CDR3, as DNA: TGTGCCAGCAGTCGCCTCGGGACTAGCGGGAGTATCGGGCAGTACTTC.

The gene calls are TRBV29-1 and TRBJ1-4; a weak D match, TRBD1 (5 bases). Germline loops: CDR1 SQVTM, CDR2 ANQGSEA. The CDR3 sequence is 13 residues long. Trimming left V 6 bases short and J 7 bases short, with 15 bases between. The CDR3 region is CSVGLLGGEKLFF. The CDR3 DNA sequence: TGCAGCGTGGGGCTCTTGGGGGGTGAAAAACTGTTTTTT. Filled out from reference TRBV29-1 and TRBJ1-4, the complete variable domain reads SAVISQKPSRDICQRGTSLTIQCQVDSQVTMMFWYRQQPGQSLTLIATANQGSEATYESGFVIDKFPISRPNLTFSTLTVSNMSPEDSSIYLCSVGLLGGEKLFFGSGTQLSVL.

V gene TRBV12-3 or TRBV12-4 combines with J gene TRBJ2-5, with D perhaps TRBD2 (6 bases). The length of the CDR3 is 12 residues. Trimming left V 6 bases short and J 6 bases short, with 11 bases between. CDR3 sequence reads: CASSGGRQTQYF. The DNA of the CDR3 is TGTGCCAGCAGCGGGGGTAGGCAGACCCAGTACTTC.